These 5 T cell receptor beta chains originate from one sample sequenced in a study of cytomegalovirus exposure and HLA in healthy donors. The PCR contained 60 Vbeta and 13 Jbeta primers. TCRdb keeps only in-frame clones here, not all; method: immunoSEQ multiplex PCR. Found here are roughly 200,000 clones, approximately 86% of them singletons; the top ten hold 0.9% to 1.2%. The sequencing sample was made of PBMCs. Receptor source: a boy aged 2 to 10 in good health and CMV-seronegative.

The rearrangement uses TRBV5-1 and TRBJ2-5; 10 positions agree with TRBD2. The V gene end was trimmed by 6 bases and the J gene end by 5 bases; junction bases not matched to a gene: 13. Germline V gives CDR1 SGHRS, CDR2 YFSETQ. CDR3 length equals 16 residues. The CDR3 protein is CASTLTQSGGEETQYF. CDR3 DNA: TGCGCCAGCACCCTTACTCAGAGCGGGGGGGAGGAGACCCAGTACTTC.

CDR3: CASSAVVGASGYNEQFF. DNA of the CDR3: TGCGCCAGCAGCGCCGTCGTGGGTGCAAGCGGATACAATGAGCAGTTCTTC. J is TRBJ2-1 and V is TRBV5-1; D possibly corresponds to TRBD2 (5 bases). Germline V gene lookup returns CDR1 SGHRS and CDR2 YFSETQ. V shed 4 bases and J shed 4 bases, with 21 bases lying between them. The CDR3 covers 17 residues.

The chain joins TRBV11-2 to TRBJ1-2, with TRBD1 as a possible D gene (5 bases). The length of the CDR3 is 12 residues. Per germline, CDR1 SGHAT and CDR2 FQNNGV. V was pared by 4 bases and J by 3 bases, with 6 bases between. The CDR3 spells CASSSGDYGYTF. CDR3 DNA: TGTGCCAGCAGCTCGGGGGACTATGGCTACACCTTC.

The chain combines TRBV19 with TRBJ2-3; 8 bases match TRBD2. Germline assignment: CDR1 LNHDA and CDR2 SQIVND (reference sequence). V gave up 5 bases and J gave up 3 bases; unmatched junction bases: 7. This CDR3 is 15 amino acids long. The CDR3 DNA follows: TGTGCCAGTAGTCTCGGGGGGGGGCCAACAGATACGCAGTATTTT. This sequence encodes CASSLGGGPTDTQYF.

The V call is TRBV29-1, the J call TRBJ2-7; 12 nucleotides align to TRBD1. Germline V gene data show CDR1 as SQVTM and CDR2 as ANQGSEA. The CDR3 loop spans 13 amino acids. J was trimmed by 7 bases and V by 6 bases; bases with no gene match: 7. CDR3 sequence: CSVEGQGAGEQYF. CDR3 in DNA: TGCAGCGTCGAGGGACAGGGGGCGGGGGAGCAGTACTTC.